The 26 T cell receptor beta chains reported below all come from one sample, sequenced in a study of cytomegalovirus exposure and HLA in healthy donors. Vbeta (60) and Jbeta (13) primers were used in the PCR. Assay used: immunoSEQ multiplex PCR; TCRdb lists only in-frame clones, some missing. The sample has over 100,000 clones, roughly 68% seen once; the top ten hold around 0.9%. The sample was PBMCs. These receptor sequences come from a woman in her twenties or thirties in good health and CMV-seronegative.

This clone was picked up a small number of times. The gene calls are TRBV9 and TRBJ1-2; D is perhaps TRBD1 (6 bases). Per the germline V gene, CDR1 is SGDLS and CDR2 is YYNGEE. Trimming pared 3 bases from V and 4 bases from J, leaving 16 bases between. The CDR3 spans 15 residues. CDR3 sequence reads: CASSAQGSESYGYTF. For the CDR3, the DNA is TGTGCCAGCAGCGCACAGGGTTCAGAAAGCTATGGCTACACCTTC.

This clone was detected a few times. The V and J genes are TRBV5-6 and TRBJ2-7, with D possibly being TRBD1 (6 bases). Looked up from germline, CDR1 is SGHDT and CDR2 is YYEEEE. V was clipped by 4 bases and J by 3 bases, with 14 bases between them. The CDR3 runs to 14 residues. CDR3 sequence (DNA): TGTGCCAGCAGCCTCACAGGGAATATCTACGAGCAGTACTTC. Amino acids: CASSLTGNIYEQYF.

The V gene is TRBV6-5, the J gene TRBJ2-7, with a weak D call TRBD1 (5 bases). The germline gives CDR1 MNHEY, CDR2 SVGAGI. The CDR3 runs to 15 residues. Between the trimmed V and J ends, which lost 0 bases and 5 bases, there was a span of 14 bases. The CDR3 protein is CASSYSPRAGHEQYF. The CDR3 DNA reads TGTGCCAGCAGTTACTCGCCCAGGGCCGGCCACGAGCAGTACTTC.

The V and J genes are TRBV30 and TRBJ2-1, with 8 bases identical to TRBD2. The CDR3 spans 17 residues. CDR1 is GTSNPN, CDR2 SVGIG, per germline (reference sequence). Trimming removed 2 bases from V and 3 bases from J; junction bases left unmatched: 12. CDR3: CAWSLSLLADSYNEQFF. The CDR3 nucleotides are TGTGCCTGGAGTCTTTCCTTACTAGCGGACAGCTACAATGAGCAGTTCTTC.

This clone was counted once. The genes are TRBV5-1 and TRBJ1-1; a possible D gene is TRBD1 (6 bases). Trimming cost V 2 bases and J 7 bases, with 15 bases left between them. Germline V gene lookup returns CDR1 SGHRS and CDR2 YFSETQ. The CDR3 is made up of 14 amino acids. DNA for the CDR3: TGCGCCAGCAGCTTCCTACAGGGCGACGGTGAAGCTTTCTTT. It specifies CASSFLQGDGEAFF.

V is TRBV5-1 and J is TRBJ2-7, with 7 bases that match TRBD1. Germline V gives CDR1 SGHRS, CDR2 YFSETQ. The CDR3 contains 15 residues. Unmatched junction bases numbered 9, after V lost 1 base and J lost 5 bases. The CDR3 here is CASSLILQGVDEQYF. Written as DNA, the CDR3 is TGCGCCAGCAGCTTGATTTTGCAGGGGGTGGACGAGCAGTACTTC.

This sequence joins TRBV28 and TRBJ1-2; 8 bases are shared with TRBD1. Germline trimming cut 6 bases from V and 7 bases from J; bases unmatched to any gene: 13. This CDR3 comprises 15 residues. Germline V gives CDR1 MDHEN, CDR2 SYDVKM. CDR3 residues: CASRITRQGMRGYTF. The DNA for the CDR3 is TGTGCCAGCAGAATAACCCGACAGGGGATGCGTGGCTACACCTTC.

The chain has TRBV5-8 and TRBJ1-5; D gene ambiguous. Germline loops: CDR1 SGHTS, CDR2 YDEGEE. This CDR3 spans 15 amino acids. The CDR3 DNA reads TGTGCTTCGGGAGGGTTATGGATGGGCAATCAGCCCCAGCATTTT. Translated, it gives CASGGLWMGNQPQHF.

This clone was observed a single time. The chain is built from TRBV5-1 and TRBJ2-7; TRBD2 aligns across 13 bases. CDR1 is SGHRS and CDR2 is YFSETQ in the germline V gene. This CDR3 spans 15 amino acids. The J segment lost 6 bases and the V segment lost 4 bases, leaving 7 bases of the junction unmatched. CDR3 sequence (DNA): TGCGCCAGCAGCGCGTCCGGGACTAGCGGGACCGAGCAGTACTTC. It encodes CASSASGTSGTEQYF.

The V and J genes are TRBV27 and TRBJ1-1; D not certain. Germline V gene lookup returns CDR1 MNHEY and CDR2 SMNVEV (reference sequence). The CDR3 contains 14 residues. V was trimmed by 5 bases and J by 1 base, leaving 11 bases between them. CDR3 protein: CASSLIGSNTEAFF. DNA of the CDR3: TGTGCCAGCAGTCTTATCGGTTCGAACACTGAAGCTTTCTTT.

This chain links TRBV5-1 with TRBJ1-2; 12 bases align to TRBD1. The ends lost 4 bases at V and 7 bases at J; junction bases unmatched: 8. Germline V gives CDR1 SGHRS, CDR2 YFSETQ. The length of the CDR3 is 15 residues. For the CDR3, the DNA is TGCGCCAGCAGCCTCGGGACAGGGGGCTATAGTGGCTACACCTTC. Protein sequence: CASSLGTGGYSGYTF. The whole variable domain, remainder taken from reference TRBV5-1 and TRBJ1-2, is KAGVTQTPRYLIKTRGQQVTLSCSPISGHRSVSWYQQTPGQGLQFLFEYFSETQRNKGNFPGRFSGRQFSNSRSEMNVSTLELGDSALYLCASSLGTGGYSGYTFGSGTRLTVV.

V usage is TRBV29-1 and J usage is TRBJ1-4, with D perhaps matching TRBD1 (5 bases). V gave up 6 bases and J gave up 8 bases, with 16 bases separating them. Germline values: CDR1 SQVTM, CDR2 ANQGSEA. The CDR3 length is 13 residues. Here the CDR3 reads CSVSSNGGEKLFF. In DNA, the CDR3 is TGCAGCGTCTCCAGCAATGGGGGGGAAAAACTGTTTTTT.

The gene calls are TRBV5-1 and TRBJ1-1; D perhaps matches TRBD1 (5 bases). Germline CDR1 reads SGHRS; CDR2 reads YFSETQ. CDR3 length: 13 residues. Trimming stripped 4 bases from V and 1 base from J, with 8 bases between. The CDR3 DNA follows: TGCGCCAGCAGCACTGGACAGAACACTGAAGCTTTCTTT. It yields the protein CASSTGQNTEAFF. Full variable domain (missing parts from reference TRBV5-1 and TRBJ1-1): KAGVTQTPRYLIKTRGQQVTLSCSPISGHRSVSWYQQTPGQGLQFLFEYFSETQRNKGNFPGRFSGRQFSNSRSEMNVSTLELGDSALYLCASSTGQNTEAFFGQGTRLTVV.

The rearrangement uses TRBV7-3 and TRBJ1-3; 7 positions agree with TRBD1. The CDR3 contains 15 residues. The germline V gene has CDR1 SGHTA and CDR2 FQGTGA. Unmatched junction bases numbered 4, after V lost 3 bases and J lost 2 bases. CDR3 DNA sequence: TGTGCCAGCAGCTTCACAGGGGAACCTGGAAACACCATATATTTT. Amino acid sequence: CASSFTGEPGNTIYF.

This clone has a handful of counts. The J gene is TRBJ1-2, the V gene TRBV4-2; no definite D call. This CDR3 has 14 amino acids. Germline assignment: CDR1 LGHNA and CDR2 YNFKEQ. The V end was cut by 0 bases, the J end by 4 bases, with 9 bases between. As DNA, the CDR3 is TGTGCCAGCAGCCAAGAGGGAGGCCTCTATGGCTACACCTTC. Residues: CASSQEGGLYGYTF.

The chain employs TRBV6-5 and TRBJ2-1; 8 bases map to TRBD1. In germline, CDR1 is MNHEY, CDR2 SVGAGI. This CDR3 spans 15 amino acids. V was pared by 6 bases and J by 7 bases, with 11 bases of the junction left unmatched. For the CDR3, the DNA is TGTGCCAGCAGAACCGACAGGGGAGACCGGAATGAGCAGTTCTTC. This encodes CASRTDRGDRNEQFF.

The chain carries TRBV18 and TRBJ1-1, with D tentatively TRBD1 (6 bases). The ends were cut back, 1 base at V and 2 bases at J, with 14 bases in the middle. Germline CDR1 and CDR2: KGHSH and LQKENI. The CDR3 loop spans 16 amino acids. The CDR3 loop reads CASSPRPRTDNTEAFF. In DNA, the CDR3 is TGTGCCAGCTCACCACGTCCGAGGACAGATAACACTGAAGCTTTCTTT. The full variable domain, completed using reference TRBV18 and TRBJ1-1, is NAGVMQNPRHLVRRRGQEARLRCSPMKGHSHVYWYRQLPEEGLKFMVYLQKENIIDESGMPKERFSAEFPKEGPSILRIQQVVRGDSAAYFCASSPRPRTDNTEAFFGQGTRLTVV.

A few counts support this clone. The rearrangement uses TRBV27 and TRBJ1-2; 8 nucleotides line up with TRBD1. The germline gives CDR1 MNHEY, CDR2 SMNVEV (reference sequence). This CDR3 is 13 amino acids long. V shed 2 bases, J shed 8 bases, and the junction held 4 bases outside the gene matches. CDR3 in amino acids: CASSLVDRVGYTF. In DNA, the CDR3 is TGTGCCAGCAGTTTAGTGGACAGGGTAGGCTACACCTTC.

V usage is TRBV11-3 and J usage is TRBJ2-7; D may be TRBD1 (5 bases). Germline CDR1 SGHNT, CDR2 YENEEA. V was clipped by 4 bases and J by 2 bases, with 12 bases between them. The length of the CDR3 is 14 residues. This CDR3 reads CASSSRTDTYEQYF. As DNA, the CDR3 is TGTGCCAGCAGCTCACGGACGGACACCTACGAGCAGTACTTC.

V is TRBV10-3 and J is TRBJ1-4; no firm D call. V was cut by 3 bases and J by 4 bases, with 12 bases left in between. Germline CDR1 ENHRY, CDR2 SYGVKD. The CDR3 is 15 amino acids. CDR3 region: CAISEQSMNNEKLFF. The CDR3 DNA reads as TGTGCCATCAGTGAACAGTCGATGAATAATGAAAAACTGTTTTTT.

The rearrangement uses TRBV5-1 and TRBJ1-1; D is unclear. V was shortened by 1 base and J by 11 bases, with 15 bases between the two germline ends. Germline values: CDR1 SGHRS, CDR2 YFSETQ. There are 13 residues in the CDR3. This chain's CDR3 is CASSLLIEDPAFF. In nucleotides, the CDR3 is TGCGCCAGCAGCTTGTTAATTGAGGATCCTGCTTTCTTT.

The rearrangement joins TRBV6-1 to TRBJ2-7; 8 bases map to TRBD1. J lost 1 base, V lost 4 bases, and 3 bases had no gene match. CDR1 is MNHNS, CDR2 SASEGT, per germline. CDR3 size: 14 residues. CDR3 nucleotides: TGTGCCAGCAGTGGGACAGGGATATCCTACGAGCAGTACTTC. Its translation: CASSGTGISYEQYF.

This clone has a handful of counts. This chain joins TRBV7-2 and TRBJ2-3, with D unresolved. CDR1 is SGHTA and CDR2 is FQGNSA in the germline V gene. V dropped 2 bases and J dropped 5 bases, with 11 bases sitting between them. This CDR3 has 14 amino acids. The CDR3 nucleotides read TGTGCCAGCAGCTTATCTTTTTTCAGAGATACGCAGTATTTT. Translating it yields CASSLSFFRDTQYF.

The chain combines TRBV7-9 with TRBJ1-1; 8 bases map to TRBD1. CDR3 length equals 15 residues. V gave up 4 bases and J gave up 2 bases; unmatched junction bases: 6. The germline gives CDR1 SEHNR, CDR2 FQNEAQ (reference sequence). Here the CDR3 reads CASSSRGQVNTEAFF. CDR3 bases: TGTGCCAGCAGCTCCAGGGGACAGGTTAACACTGAAGCTTTCTTT.

The rearrangement links TRBV6-1 to TRBJ1-2; TRBD1 might be the D (5 bases). Germline-derived CDR1 and CDR2 are MNHNS and SASEGT. The CDR3 totals 15 residues. V lost 8 bases and J lost 1, with 17 bases in between. The CDR3: CASRVKTASNYGYTF. CDR3 in DNA: TGTGCCAGCCGAGTGAAGACAGCAAGTAACTATGGCTACACCTTC.

The chain recombines TRBV11-2 with TRBJ1-2; D unresolved. Germline CDR1 SGHAT, CDR2 FQNNGV. Trimming removed 1 base at V and 7 bases at J, with 13 bases between. The CDR3 consists of 14 residues. This CDR3 reads CASSLVERFGGYTF. Written as DNA, the CDR3 is TGTGCCAGCAGCTTAGTAGAGAGGTTTGGTGGCTACACCTTC.